Shown below are 15 T cell receptor beta chains from a single sample sequenced in a study of identical twins. TCRdb passed the 5' RACE reads through MiXCR, listing each CDR3 protein once. The repertoire holds roughly 690,000 distinct CDR3 sequences, with less than 7% as singletons. What was sequenced was naive T cells sorted from blood. The receptors originated from a man between 18 and 35 years old in good health.

This clonotype was detected many times. The chain combines TRBV5-1 with TRBJ2-2, with D maybe TRBD1 (6 bases). The germline CDR1 and CDR2 sequences are SGHRS and YFSETQ. Trimming removed 5 bases at V and 2 bases at J, with 10 bases between. This CDR3 region has 14 residues. Here the CDR3 reads CASRGTTNTGELFF. Written as DNA, the CDR3 is TGCGCCAGCAGGGGGACAACTAACACCGGGGAGCTGTTTTTT.

This clonotype has more than one count but fewer than ten. J is TRBJ1-1 and V is TRBV9; no clear D. Per germline, CDR1 SGDLS and CDR2 YYNGEE. The CDR3 is made up of 11 amino acids. V was trimmed by 3 bases and J by 5 bases, leaving 5 bases between them. This CDR3 reads CASSGETEAFF. For the CDR3, the DNA is TGTGCCAGCAGCGGTGAGACTGAAGCTTTCTTT.

This clonotype was counted ten times or more. The V call is TRBV4-3, the J call TRBJ1-3, with 10 positions matching TRBD1. J lost 0 bases, V lost 5 bases, and 4 bases had no gene match. CDR3 length equals 16 residues. CDR1 and CDR2 (germline): LGHNA, YSLEER. The CDR3 loop is CASSKGQGTSGNTIYF. The CDR3 coding sequence is TGCGCCAGCAGCAAGGGACAGGGGACCTCTGGAAACACCATATATTTT.

The rearrangement uses TRBV9 and TRBJ2-1, with D uncertain. V lost 4 bases to trimming and J lost 2 bases, with 13 bases between them. The germline CDR1 and CDR2 sequences are SGDLS and YYNGEE. This CDR3 contains 15 residues. The CDR3 DNA is TGTGCCAGCAGCCCCGAGGCCCGGGCCTACAATGAGCAGTTCTTC. Translating gives CASSPEARAYNEQFF.

This clonotype was observed many times. This chain links TRBV29-1 with TRBJ2-3; D call uncertain. With 3 bases removed from V and 2 bases from J, the gap between germline ends came to 6 bases. Germline V gene data show CDR1 as SQVTM and CDR2 as ANQGSEA. The length of the CDR3 is 12 residues. The CDR3 spells CSVESNTDTQYF. CDR3 DNA sequence: TGCAGCGTTGAGAGCAACACAGATACGCAGTATTTT.

This clonotype was observed a handful of times. The chain is built from TRBV28 and TRBJ1-1, with unresolved D. The CDR3 length is 14 residues. V lost 7 bases and J lost 1, with 13 bases in between. CDR1 is MDHEN, CDR2 SYDVKM, per germline. The CDR3 nucleotides are TGTGCCAGCATCCTCTCCGGGTCGAACACTGAAGCTTTCTTT. Translation: CASILSGSNTEAFF.

The chain has TRBV7-9 and TRBJ2-5; D gene uncertain. The CDR3 has 14 amino acids. Germline V gives CDR1 SEHNR, CDR2 FQNEAQ (reference sequence). Deletions cut 4 bases from V and 7 bases from J, with 16 bases between. The CDR3 DNA follows: TGTGCCAGCAGCTCGGCGTCGGGCCCAGGGACCCAGTACTTC. Encoded protein: CASSSASGPGTQYF.

This clonotype was seen only a few times. The chain employs TRBV3-1 and TRBJ2-2; D tentatively reads TRBD1 or TRBD2 (5 bases each). The CDR3 extends over 14 amino acids. V dropped 5 bases and J dropped 6 bases, with 13 bases sitting between them. Germline V gene sequence: CDR1 LGHDT, CDR2 YNNKEL (reference sequence). For the CDR3, the DNA is TGTGCCAGCAGCTCGGGACCTCCATCCGGGGAGCTGTTTTTT. Translated, it gives CASSSGPPSGELFF. The full variable domain, in which reference TRBV3-1 and TRBJ2-2 provide the parts outside the CDR3, is DTAVSQTPKYLVTQMGNDKSIKCEQNLGHDTMYWYKQDSKKFLKIMFSYNNKELIINETVPNRFSPKSPDKAHLNLHINSLELGDSAVYFCASSSGPPSGELFFGEGSRLTVL.

This clonotype was found many times. The chain uses TRBV10-3 and TRBJ2-7; 10 nucleotides agree with TRBD1. The CDR3 sequence is 15 residues long. Germline CDR1 is ENHRY and CDR2 is SYGVKD. Trimming at V came to 2 bases and at J to 2 bases, leaving 3 bases not matched to a gene. The CDR3 loop reads CAISEPGQGPYEQYV. The CDR3 bases are TGTGCCATCAGTGAGCCGGGACAGGGGCCCTACGAGCAGTACGTC.

The chain employs TRBV11-2 and TRBJ2-7, with 7 nucleotides matching TRBD2. The length of the CDR3 is 17 residues. J lost 0 bases, V lost 11 bases, and 19 bases had no gene match. Germline assignment: CDR1 SGHAT and CDR2 FQNNGV. Here the CDR3 DNA reads TGTGCCTACCCCAACCTCGTGGGAGGGCCAAGCTCCTACGAGCAGTACGTC. It specifies CAYPNLVGGPSSYEQYV.

This clonotype has a count of ten or more. The chain has TRBV20-1 and TRBJ1-4, with D perhaps matching TRBD1 (6 bases). There are 14 residues in the CDR3. In germline, CDR1 is DFQATT, CDR2 SNEGSKA (reference sequence). Deletions cut 6 bases from V and 6 bases from J, with 17 bases between. CDR3 in DNA: TGCAGTGCCAAGTTCCCGGGGGCGGATGAAAAACTGTTTTTT. Translated, it gives CSAKFPGADEKLFF.

This clonotype has just a few counts. The V gene is TRBV5-5, the J gene TRBJ1-5; 8 nucleotides line up with TRBD1. Unmatched junction bases numbered 7, after V lost 2 bases and J lost 9 bases. This CDR3 has 14 residues. CDR1 and CDR2 (germline): SGHKS, YYEKEE (reference sequence). The CDR3 DNA reads as TGTGCCAGCAGCTTCGGGACAGGCGATGCGCCCCAGCATTTT. It specifies CASSFGTGDAPQHF.

This clonotype was observed at least ten times. The rearrangement joins TRBV5-1 to TRBJ2-7; 12 positions agree with TRBD1. Trimming cost V 2 bases and J 6 bases; bases outside gene matches: 3. Germline V gives CDR1 SGHRS, CDR2 YFSETQ. The CDR3 is 14 amino acids. The CDR3 sequence is CASSFRDRGLEQYF. As DNA, the CDR3 is TGCGCCAGCAGCTTCCGGGACAGGGGGCTCGAGCAGTACTTC.

There are many counts of this clonotype. V and J are TRBV12-3 or TRBV12-4 and TRBJ2-1; 7 bases line up with TRBD2. The CDR3 extends over 15 amino acids. V lost 6 bases, J lost 2 bases, and 7 bases stayed unmatched. The CDR3 region is CASSRAGPAYNEQFF. The CDR3 nucleotides are TGTGCCAGCAGCAGAGCGGGACCTGCCTACAATGAGCAGTTCTTC.

The table lists this clonotype with a count of one. The CDR3 DNA is TGTGCCTGGAACCGCAGGGCGAACACTGAAGCTTTCTTT. Amino acids: CAWNRRANTEAFF. The J gene is TRBJ1-1, the V gene TRBV30, with D tentatively TRBD1 (5 bases). CDR3 length equals 13 residues. V was pared by 4 bases and J by 1 base, with 10 bases between. Germline-derived CDR1 and CDR2 are GTSNPN and SVGIG (reference sequence).